These T cell receptor beta chains were read from a single sample in a study of T-cell reconstitution after alpha-beta-depleted transplantation in children. Using its own MiXCR run on the PCR reads, TCRdb lists one record per CDR3 protein. The sample holds hundreds of thousands of distinct CDR3 sequences; roughly 18% are singletons and the top ten take 2.5% to 4%. The source was PBMCs from the stem cell graft donor, collected from the stem cell graft. Every receptor here comes from a human donor who donated a stem cell graft to a child with acute lymphoblastic leukemia. CDR3s include the opening cysteine and the closing phenylalanine or tryptophan. Each record gives: J gene, clone size, D gene, V gene, CDR3 DNA, CDR3 protein. A D gene is named only where the DNA matches it firmly. Expanded clones get a size class; other rows say once, few or many, or leave the size out.

>TRBJ2-1|.|TRBD2|TRBV5-1
TGCGCCAGCAGCTTGGTGGCGGGAGCTCCCTACAATGAGCAGTTCTTC
CASSLVAGAPYNEQFF
>TRBJ1-1|.|.|TRBV12-3/TRBV12-4
TGTGCCAGCACCCCCGGGCCGGGGCGGGACACTGAAGCTTTCTTT
CASTPGPGRDTEAFF
>TRBJ2-2|.|.|TRBV11-3
TGTGCCAGCAGCTGGGACCTTACCGGGGAGCTGTTTTTT
CASSWDLTGELFF
>TRBJ2-3|.|TRBD2|TRBV19
TGTGCCAGTAGTGCGGGAGCATGGGATACGCAGTATTTT
CASSAGAWDTQYF
>TRBJ2-2|.|TRBD2|TRBV4-1
TGCGCCAGCAGCCAAGGCCCTAGCGGGAACACCGGGGAGCTGTTTTTT
CASSQGPSGNTGELFF
>TRBJ2-2|.|TRBD2|TRBV5-1
TGCGCCAGCAGCTTGACGCCTGTCCTAGCGGGAGTCTTCACCGGGGAGCTGTTTTTT
CASSLTPVLAGVFTGELFF
>TRBJ2-1|.|TRBD1|TRBV27
TGTGCCAGCGTTACAGGGGGGAATGAGCAGTTCTTC
CASVTGGNEQFF
>TRBJ2-7|.|TRBD2|TRBV20-1
TGCAGTGCACAGAGCGGGAGGGCGCCCGAGCAGTACTTC
CSAQSGRAPEQYF
>TRBJ1-6|few|.|TRBV10-2
TGCGCCAGCTCTCCCTCGAGGGAGTGGAATTCACCCCTCCACTTT
CASSPSREWNSPLHF
>TRBJ1-2|.|.|TRBV6-1
TGTGCCAGCACCTACGGGGATTCAGGGCATTACACCTTC
CASTYGDSGHYTF
>TRBJ2-3|.|.|TRBV10-2
TGCGCCAGCAGGTCGGGACGGGAAATCACAGATACGCAGTATTTT
CASRSGREITDTQYF
>TRBJ1-5|few|.|TRBV29-1
TGCAGCGTTGTTTTCAGGGACGGCAATCAGCCCCAGCATTTT
CSVVFRDGNQPQHF
>TRBJ1-4|.|TRBD1|TRBV24-1
TGTGCCACCAGTGATCCAGGACAGGGGGCAACTAATGAAAAACTGTTTTTT
CATSDPGQGATNEKLFF
>TRBJ2-7|few|.|TRBV20-1
TGCAGTGCTCCCAATTGGGAGGCTGTCCACGAGCAGTACTTC
CSAPNWEAVHEQYF
>TRBJ2-5|.|.|TRBV12-3/TRBV12-4
TGTGCCAGCAAACCCGGACTTGGACAAGAGACCCAGTACTTC
CASKPGLGQETQYF
>TRBJ2-3|.|.|TRBV4-1
TGCGCCAGCAGCCACAGTAGCCCCCCGGCGACAGATACGCAGTATTTT
CASSHSSPPATDTQYF
>TRBJ2-7|.|.|TRBV19
TGTGCCAGTAGTGGGGGATACAAAAGCTACGAGCAGTACTTC
CASSGGYKSYEQYF
>TRBJ2-7|many|TRBD2|TRBV5-1
TGCGCCAGCAGATTACTAGCGGGAGTGGGTGAGCAGTACTTC
CASRLLAGVGEQYF
>TRBJ1-2|few|.|TRBV20-1
TGCAGTGGTCTAGGGGTACGTGCTGGCTACACCTTC
CSGLGVRAGYTF
>TRBJ2-5|.|.|TRBV6-1
TGTGCCAGCATGATCGAACGCGGACGGGAGACCCAGTACTTC
CASMIERGRETQYF
>TRBJ1-2|few|.|TRBV12-3/TRBV12-4
TGTGCCAGCAGTTTTGGGGATTCGAACTATGGCTACACCTTC
CASSFGDSNYGYTF
>TRBJ2-5|few|.|TRBV29-1
TGCAGCGTTAGGCCAGAGACCCAGTACTTC
CSVRPETQYF